Listed below are T cell receptor beta chains from one sample, sequenced in a study of identical twins. TCRdb re-called the 5' RACE reads with MiXCR, one entry per CDR3 protein. The data contain approximately 600,000 distinct CDR3 sequences, 9.5% to 10% of them singletons. The same sample was also studied in work on yellow fever vaccine responses in identical twins.

The sequencing input was PBMCs. Source of these receptors: a woman aged 18 to 35 in good health. CDR3s include the opening cysteine and the closing phenylalanine or tryptophan. A D gene is named only where the DNA matches it firmly. For some rows the clone size is stated as once, few or many, or as a class when expanded; others skip it.

NA,few,TRBV15,TRBJ2-3,CATSRDRNWGTQYF,TGTGCCACCAGCAGAGATAGGAATTGGGGGACCCAGTATTTT
TRBD1,many,TRBV7-2,TRBJ2-7,CASSPRQGPYEQYF,TGTGCCAGCAGTCCCCGACAGGGGCCCTACGAGCAGTACTTC
NA,few,TRBV12-5,TRBJ2-7,CASGLVRRFWAEQYF,TGTGCTAGTGGTTTGGTACGAAGGTTTTGGGCCGAGCAGTACTTC
NA,few,TRBV29-1,TRBJ2-6,CSTGDGANVLTF,TGCAGCACGGGCGACGGGGCCAACGTCCTGACTTTC
TRBD1,NA,TRBV7-3,TRBJ2-3,CASSYDRGSDTQYF,TGTGCCAGCAGCTACGACAGGGGGTCGGATACGCAGTATTTT
TRBD2,few,TRBV29-1,TRBJ2-3,CSVPGLAATTDTQYF,TGCAGCGTTCCGGGACTAGCGGCGACCACAGATACGCAGTATTTT
TRBD1,few,TRBV11-2,TRBJ2-5,CASSPSPPGTGGETQYF,TGTGCCAGCAGCCCTAGCCCTCCCGGGACAGGGGGGGAGACCCAGTACTTC
NA,many,TRBV7-2,TRBJ2-5,CASSLDGATRETQYF,TGTGCCAGCAGCTTAGACGGGGCCACGCGAGAGACCCAGTACTTC
TRBD1,many,TRBV15,TRBJ2-1,CATSAGGGNEQFF,TGTGCCACCAGCGCAGGGGGTGGAAATGAGCAGTTCTTC
TRBD1,many,TRBV12-3/TRBV12-4,TRBJ2-5,CASSLATGGETQYF,TGTGCCAGCAGTTTAGCCACAGGGGGGGAGACCCAGTACTTC
TRBD2,few,TRBV11-2,TRBJ2-1,CASSANGLAGGPYNEQFF,TGTGCCAGCAGCGCAAACGGACTAGCGGGAGGTCCCTACAATGAGCAGTTCTTC
TRBD2,few,TRBV2,TRBJ2-3,CASRLGTSGKLDTQYF,TGTGCCAGCAGACTTGGGACTAGCGGGAAGTTGGATACGCAGTATTTT
TRBD1,few,TRBV7-2,TRBJ2-2,CASSLLGTGWTGELFF,TGTGCCAGCAGCTTATTAGGGACAGGGTGGACCGGGGAGCTGTTTTTT
TRBD2,NA,TRBV4-2,TRBJ2-1,CASSQDRTSGARNEQFF,TGTGCCAGCAGCCAAGATCGAACTAGCGGAGCAAGAAATGAGCAGTTCTTC
TRBD1,few,TRBV5-1,TRBJ2-5,CASSPDRAGVETQYF,TGCGCCAGCAGCCCTGACAGGGCCGGGGTTGAGACCCAGTACTTC
NA,few,TRBV3-1,TRBJ2-5,CATSDSYQETQYF,TGTGCCACGTCAGACAGTTATCAAGAGACCCAGTACTTC
NA,few,TRBV21-1,TRBJ1-4,CASSTNTATNEKLFF,TGTGCCAGCAGCACCAACACTGCAACTAATGAAAAACTGTTTTTT
NA,NA,TRBV12-3/TRBV12-4,TRBJ2-3,CASRKTGYTDTQYF,TGTGCCAGCAGAAAAACAGGTTACACAGATACGCAGTATTTT
NA,NA,TRBV12-3/TRBV12-4,TRBJ2-7,CASSFAGITYEQYF,TGTGCCAGCAGTTTTGCAGGGATAACCTACGAGCAGTACTTC
NA,NA,TRBV29-1,TRBJ2-6,CSALQGANVLTF,TGCAGCGCCCTCCAGGGGGCCAACGTCCTGACTTTC
NA,many,TRBV27,TRBJ2-5,CASGRLRGQETQYF,TGTGCCAGCGGCCGTTTGAGGGGGCAAGAGACCCAGTACTTC
NA,many,TRBV10-3,TRBJ1-4,CAISETILSEATNEKLFF,TGTGCCATCAGTGAGACGATTTTATCCGAAGCAACTAATGAAAAACTGTTTTTT
NA,few,TRBV5-1,TRBJ2-5,CASSILQETQYF,TGCGCCAGCAGCATCCTGCAAGAGACCCAGTACTTC
NA,NA,TRBV5-1,TRBJ2-5,CASSPRDGGETQYF,TGCGCCAGTTCCCCCCGGGACGGTGGGGAGACCCAGTACTTC
TRBD2,NA,TRBV7-6,TRBJ2-1,CASSLDLAGGGDEQFF,TGTGCCAGCAGCTTAGACCTAGCGGGGGGGGGCGATGAGCAGTTCTTC
NA,few,TRBV20-1,TRBJ2-4,CSADFSGLAKNIQYF,TGCAGTGCTGACTTTAGCGGTCTAGCCAAAAACATTCAGTACTTC
TRBD2,NA,TRBV5-6,TRBJ2-1,CASSQIAGGSYNEQFF,TGTGCCAGCAGCCAGATAGCGGGGGGCTCCTACAATGAGCAGTTCTTC
TRBD2,few,TRBV27,TRBJ2-7,CASASGELWEQYF,TGTGCCAGCGCTAGCGGGGAATTGTGGGAGCAGTACTTC
NA,NA,TRBV6-1,TRBJ2-2,CASSPSTGSGELFF,TGTGCCAGCAGTCCGAGCACAGGGTCCGGGGAGCTGTTTTTT
NA,NA,TRBV7-2,TRBJ2-5,CASNNGAEETQYF,TGTGCCAGCAACAACGGGGCTGAAGAGACCCAGTACTTC
TRBD2,few,TRBV29-1,TRBJ2-1,CSVGLAGSRNGEQFF,TGCAGCGTTGGACTAGCGGGGAGCCGAAACGGTGAGCAGTTCTTC
TRBD1,NA,TRBV6-1,TRBJ2-3,CASSLAGTESTDTQYF,TGTGCCAGCAGTCTTGCCGGGACAGAGAGCACAGATACGCAGTATTTT
TRBD2,many,TRBV25-1,TRBJ2-5,CASSEWGGEGRETQYF,TGTGCCAGCAGTGAATGGGGCGGGGAGGGCCGGGAGACCCAGTACTTC
TRBD2,many,TRBV10-3,TRBJ2-3,CAISETSGRASDTQYF,TGTGCCATCAGTGAGACTAGCGGGAGGGCATCAGATACGCAGTATTTT
NA,many,TRBV10-3,TRBJ2-7,CAISEVVSEQYF,TGTGCCATCAGTGAGGTAGTGAGCGAGCAGTACTTC
TRBD1,many,TRBV27,TRBJ2-7,CASSLGTGVYEQYF,TGTGCCAGCAGTTTAGGTACAGGGGTCTACGAGCAGTACTTC
TRBD2,few,TRBV28,TRBJ2-1,CASSLVLAGTDNEQFF,TGTGCCAGCAGTTTAGTACTAGCGGGGACAGACAATGAGCAGTTCTTC
TRBD1,few,TRBV20-1,TRBJ2-7,CSARVPDRGYEQYF,TGCAGTGCTAGGGTTCCTGACAGGGGCTACGAGCAGTACTTC
NA,many,TRBV4-2,TRBJ2-7,CASSQGDSYEQYF,TGTGCCAGCAGCCAAGGAGATTCCTACGAGCAGTACTTC
NA,NA,TRBV25-1,TRBJ2-1,CASSESSTGANEQFF,TGTGCCAGCAGTGAGTCATCGACAGGTGCCAATGAGCAGTTCTTC
TRBD1,few,TRBV7-2,TRBJ2-7,CASRQGSIHEQYF,TGTGCCAGCAGACAGGGGAGTATCCACGAGCAGTACTTC
NA,many,TRBV5-1,TRBJ2-5,CASSSDGSNHQETQYF,TGCGCCAGCAGCTCTGACGGCTCGAACCACCAAGAGACCCAGTACTTC
NA,few,TRBV29-1,TRBJ2-2,CSVGRGGALSGELFF,TGCAGCGTTGGTCGTGGGGGGGCCCTATCCGGGGAGCTGTTTTTT
TRBD2,few,TRBV10-3,TRBJ2-3,CAISGSGGFADTQYF,TGTGCCATCAGTGGGAGCGGGGGGTTCGCAGATACGCAGTATTTT
NA,NA,TRBV19,TRBJ2-1,CASDQRNSARNEQFF,TGTGCCAGTGACCAGCGGAACTCGGCACGAAATGAGCAGTTCTTC
NA,NA,TRBV19,TRBJ2-7,CASSLQRAYEQYF,TGTGCCAGTAGTCTACAGCGCGCCTACGAGCAGTACTTC
TRBD1,NA,TRBV20-1,TRBJ2-1,CSARAGTGANEQFF,TGCAGTGCTAGGGCCGGGACAGGGGCCAATGAGCAGTTCTTC
NA,NA,TRBV24-1,TRBJ2-5,CATARAGKETQYF,TGTGCCACGGCCAGGGCAGGGAAAGAGACCCAGTACTTC
NA,few,TRBV15,TRBJ2-7,CATMAGNSYEQYF,TGTGCCACCATGGCAGGGAACTCCTACGAGCAGTACTTC
TRBD2,NA,TRBV12-3/TRBV12-4,TRBJ2-1,CASSLGTSSFSEQFF,TGTGCCAGCAGTTTGGGGACTAGTAGTTTTAGTGAGCAGTTCTTC
TRBD1,many,TRBV7-2,TRBJ2-7,CASSPTGPEQYF,TGTGCCAGCAGCCCGACAGGGCCCGAGCAGTACTTC